These T cell receptor beta chains were read from a single sample in a study of spatial heterogeneity in lung cancer. Using its own MiXCR run on the 5' RACE reads, TCRdb lists one record per CDR3 protein. The sample shows around 100,000 distinct CDR3 sequences, about 4.4% of them seen only once. Sequencing was performed on lung tumor tissue, taken at surgery. The receptors here all came from a male donor with early-stage non-small cell lung cancer. CDR3s include the opening cysteine and the closing phenylalanine or tryptophan. Fields, in order: clone size, J gene, V gene, D gene, CDR3 DNA, CDR3 protein. A D gene is named only where the DNA matches it firmly. Not every row has a clone size; where given, it reads once, few, many or a size class.

clone size: many
J gene: TRBJ2-7
V gene: TRBV2
D gene: TRBD1
CDR3 DNA: TGTGCCAGCAGTGAAAGGGGGCGGTACGAGCAGTACTTC
CDR3 protein: CASSERGRYEQYF

clone size: many
J gene: TRBJ1-1
V gene: TRBV6-6
D gene: NA
CDR3 DNA: TGTGCCAGCAGTTACCCCAATAAGGCTGAAGCTTTCTTT
CDR3 protein: CASSYPNKAEAFF

clone size: many
J gene: TRBJ1-1
V gene: TRBV2
D gene: NA
CDR3 DNA: TGTGCCAGCAGTGTCGCAGGGATGATGAACACTGAAGCTTTCTTT
CDR3 protein: CASSVAGMMNTEAFF

clone size: many
J gene: TRBJ2-1
V gene: TRBV9
D gene: NA
CDR3 DNA: TGTGCCAGCAGCGTCGAGGGGTATTCCTACAATGAGCAGTTCTTC
CDR3 protein: CASSVEGYSYNEQFF

clone size: many
J gene: TRBJ1-5
V gene: TRBV20-1
D gene: NA
CDR3 DNA: TGCAGTGCCCGGGGCGGAGGTGGAAATCAGCCCCAGCATTTT
CDR3 protein: CSARGGGGNQPQHF

clone size: NA
J gene: TRBJ2-5
V gene: TRBV6-6
D gene: NA
CDR3 DNA: TGTGCCAGCACCCTTTATGCCCTAAGTGACCAAGAGACCCAGTACTTC
CDR3 protein: CASTLYALSDQETQYF

clone size: few
J gene: TRBJ2-7
V gene: TRBV28
D gene: NA
CDR3 DNA: TGTGCCAGCAGTCTAGCGAGTTGGTACGAGCAGTACTTC
CDR3 protein: CASSLASWYEQYF

clone size: many
J gene: TRBJ2-3
V gene: TRBV20-1
D gene: TRBD2
CDR3 DNA: TGCAGTGCGATAATTGCAGCGGGAGGGGGAGCAGATACGCAGTATTTT
CDR3 protein: CSAIIAAGGGADTQYF

clone size: many
J gene: TRBJ2-5
V gene: TRBV19
D gene: TRBD1
CDR3 DNA: TGTGCCAGTAGTATCCTCCAGGGGGCCCAAGAGACCCAGTACTTC
CDR3 protein: CASSILQGAQETQYF

clone size: many
J gene: TRBJ1-4
V gene: TRBV14
D gene: TRBD1
CDR3 DNA: TGTGCCAGCAGCGAACAAGGACAGGGAAACGAAAAACTGTTTTTT
CDR3 protein: CASSEQGQGNEKLFF

clone size: many
J gene: TRBJ2-1
V gene: TRBV12-3/TRBV12-4
D gene: NA
CDR3 DNA: TGTGCCAGCAGTTACCGTCCGCGGACAGGGGTGCGCTATAGCGGGAGTAATGAGCAGTTCTTC
CDR3 protein: CASSYRPRTGVRYSGSNEQFF

clone size: many
J gene: TRBJ1-6
V gene: TRBV20-1
D gene: NA
CDR3 DNA: TGCAGTGCTAGAGGGGGGGAGAGCTCCTATAATTCACCCCTCCACTTT
CDR3 protein: CSARGGESSYNSPLHF

clone size: many
J gene: TRBJ2-7
V gene: TRBV10-2
D gene: NA
CDR3 DNA: TGCGCCAGCAGTGAGTCCCGAGTCGGCCAGTACTTC
CDR3 protein: CASSESRVGQYF

clone size: many
J gene: TRBJ2-7
V gene: TRBV29-1
D gene: NA
CDR3 DNA: TGCAGCGTTGTAGGAGCGGGTCTATACGAGCAGTACTTC
CDR3 protein: CSVVGAGLYEQYF

clone size: many
J gene: TRBJ2-1
V gene: TRBV20-1
D gene: TRBD1
CDR3 DNA: TGCAGTGCTCGACAGGGGAATAATGAGCAGTTCTTC
CDR3 protein: CSARQGNNEQFF

clone size: many
J gene: TRBJ1-5
V gene: TRBV5-5
D gene: NA
CDR3 DNA: TGTGCCAGCAGCACGGAAGGGGGTCCGAATCAGCCCCAGCATTTT
CDR3 protein: CASSTEGGPNQPQHF

clone size: many
J gene: TRBJ1-3
V gene: TRBV5-5
D gene: NA
CDR3 DNA: TGTGCCAGCAGCGCCGAGGTGCGACAGCTTTTCTCTGGAAACACCATATATTTT
CDR3 protein: CASSAEVRQLFSGNTIYF

clone size: many
J gene: TRBJ2-7
V gene: TRBV6-5
D gene: TRBD2
CDR3 DNA: TGTGCCAGCAGTGAATACGGGACTAGCCACGAGCAGTACTTC
CDR3 protein: CASSEYGTSHEQYF

clone size: many
J gene: TRBJ1-4
V gene: TRBV7-9
D gene: NA
CDR3 DNA: TGTGCCAGCAGCTTAGCCATGGGGCTTCAGGAAAAACTGTTTTTT
CDR3 protein: CASSLAMGLQEKLFF

clone size: few
J gene: TRBJ2-5
V gene: TRBV10-3
D gene: NA
CDR3 DNA: TGTGCCATCAGTGAGGGTCGTCCCATCGGGGAGACCCAGTACTTC
CDR3 protein: CAISEGRPIGETQYF

clone size: few
J gene: TRBJ1-1
V gene: TRBV4-1
D gene: NA
CDR3 DNA: TGCGCCAGCAGCCAATCTCGTCCTGGTGAAGCTTTCTTT
CDR3 protein: CASSQSRPGEAFF

clone size: many
J gene: TRBJ2-2
V gene: TRBV30
D gene: NA
CDR3 DNA: TGTGCCTTTTCCCGGAGTAAAAGGACCGGGGAGCTGTTTTTT
CDR3 protein: CAFSRSKRTGELFF

clone size: NA
J gene: TRBJ2-7
V gene: TRBV5-6
D gene: NA
CDR3 DNA: TGTGCCAGCACCCTGGCGGCAGAGACCTACGAGCAGTACTTC
CDR3 protein: CASTLAAETYEQYF

clone size: NA
J gene: TRBJ1-4
V gene: TRBV6-1
D gene: NA
CDR3 DNA: TGTGCCAGCAGTTACACCGGAGGAACCCATGATAAAAAACTGTTTTTT
CDR3 protein: CASSYTGGTHDKKLFF

clone size: many
J gene: TRBJ2-2
V gene: TRBV18
D gene: NA
CDR3 DNA: TGTGCCAGCTCACCAGTCGGGGGAGCGAACACCGGGGAGCTGTTTTTT
CDR3 protein: CASSPVGGANTGELFF

clone size: many
J gene: TRBJ2-3
V gene: TRBV27
D gene: NA
CDR3 DNA: TGTGCCAGCAGTTTTCGTACGGCTATAGGAATTGCAGATACGCAGTATTTT
CDR3 protein: CASSFRTAIGIADTQYF

clone size: many
J gene: TRBJ2-2
V gene: TRBV20-1
D gene: TRBD2
CDR3 DNA: TGCAGTGCTAGAAGGCGGGAGGGCCAGGTTGAGTTTTTT
CDR3 protein: CSARRREGQVEFF

clone size: many
J gene: TRBJ2-5
V gene: TRBV7-9
D gene: TRBD1
CDR3 DNA: TGTGCCAGCAGGGAGCTGATCAGGGGGCTCAAAGAGACCCAGTACTTC
CDR3 protein: CASRELIRGLKETQYF

clone size: NA
J gene: TRBJ1-3
V gene: TRBV20-1
D gene: NA
CDR3 DNA: TGCAGTGCGCAGAGTTCTGGACCGTCCTCTGGAAACACCATATATTTT
CDR3 protein: CSAQSSGPSSGNTIYF

clone size: few
J gene: TRBJ2-5
V gene: TRBV4-2
D gene: TRBD2
CDR3 DNA: TGTGCCAGCAGCCAAGGGCGGGAGGAGACCCAGTACTTC
CDR3 protein: CASSQGREETQYF

clone size: many
J gene: TRBJ2-3
V gene: TRBV12-3/TRBV12-4
D gene: NA
CDR3 DNA: TGTGCCAGCAAACCGGGACCGGGCTCAGATACGCAGTATTTT
CDR3 protein: CASKPGPGSDTQYF

clone size: many
J gene: TRBJ1-2
V gene: TRBV7-2
D gene: NA
CDR3 DNA: TGTGCCAGCAGGAGAAGGAACTATGGCTACACCTTC
CDR3 protein: CASRRRNYGYTF

clone size: many
J gene: TRBJ1-2
V gene: TRBV15
D gene: NA
CDR3 DNA: TGTGCCACCAGCAGAGATGGGCTAGGCGGCTACACCTTC
CDR3 protein: CATSRDGLGGYTF

clone size: many
J gene: TRBJ2-7
V gene: TRBV7-9
D gene: NA
CDR3 DNA: TGTGCCAGCAGCCCCCCGACAGAGATATCCGAGCAGTACTTC
CDR3 protein: CASSPPTEISEQYF

clone size: many
J gene: TRBJ2-1
V gene: TRBV4-1
D gene: NA
CDR3 DNA: TGCGCCAGCAAAAGCGGTAGCTCCTACAATGAGCAGTTCTTC
CDR3 protein: CASKSGSSYNEQFF

clone size: many
J gene: TRBJ2-4
V gene: TRBV13
D gene: NA
CDR3 DNA: TGTGCCAGCAGCCAGGCGATGTGGGCCAAAAACATTCAGTACTTC
CDR3 protein: CASSQAMWAKNIQYF

clone size: many
J gene: TRBJ1-6
V gene: TRBV6-5
D gene: TRBD1
CDR3 DNA: TGTGCCAGCAGTTCGGACAGGCGATTCAATTCACCCCTCCACTTT
CDR3 protein: CASSSDRRFNSPLHF

clone size: many
J gene: TRBJ2-4
V gene: TRBV12-3/TRBV12-4
D gene: TRBD1
CDR3 DNA: TGTGCCAGCAGTTCCATGGACAGGGGGCTGGGCAAAAACATTCAGTACTTC
CDR3 protein: CASSSMDRGLGKNIQYF

clone size: many
J gene: TRBJ2-3
V gene: TRBV5-1
D gene: NA
CDR3 DNA: TGCGCCAGCAGCACAGGGACTGGTAGCACAGATACGCAGTATTTT
CDR3 protein: CASSTGTGSTDTQYF